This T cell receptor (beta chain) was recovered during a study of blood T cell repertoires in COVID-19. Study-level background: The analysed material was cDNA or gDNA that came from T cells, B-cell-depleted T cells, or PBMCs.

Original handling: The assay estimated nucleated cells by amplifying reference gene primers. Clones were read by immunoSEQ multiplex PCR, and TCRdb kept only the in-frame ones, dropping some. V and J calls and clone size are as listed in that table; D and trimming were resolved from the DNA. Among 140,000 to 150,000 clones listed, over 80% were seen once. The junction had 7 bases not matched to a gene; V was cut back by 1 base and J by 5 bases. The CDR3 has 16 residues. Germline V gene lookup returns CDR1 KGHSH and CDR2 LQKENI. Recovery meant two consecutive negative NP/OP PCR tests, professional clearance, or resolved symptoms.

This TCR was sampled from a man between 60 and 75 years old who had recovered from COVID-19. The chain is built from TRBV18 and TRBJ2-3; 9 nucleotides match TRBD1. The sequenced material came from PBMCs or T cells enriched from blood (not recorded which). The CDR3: CASSPLPRTGVDTQYF. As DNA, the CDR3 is TGTGCCAGCTCACCACTACCTCGGACAGGGGTAGATACGCAGTATTTT.